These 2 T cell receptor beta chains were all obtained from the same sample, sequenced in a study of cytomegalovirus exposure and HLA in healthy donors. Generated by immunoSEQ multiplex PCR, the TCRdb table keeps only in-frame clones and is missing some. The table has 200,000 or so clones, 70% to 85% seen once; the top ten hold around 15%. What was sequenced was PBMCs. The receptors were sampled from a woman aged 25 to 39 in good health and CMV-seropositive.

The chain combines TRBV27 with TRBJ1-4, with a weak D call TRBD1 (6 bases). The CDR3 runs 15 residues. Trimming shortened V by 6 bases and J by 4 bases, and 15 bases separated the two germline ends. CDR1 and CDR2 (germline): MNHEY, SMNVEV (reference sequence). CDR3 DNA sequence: TGTGCCAGCAGGCCCTGGACAGCCAATAATGAAAAACTGTTTTTT. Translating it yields CASRPWTANNEKLFF.

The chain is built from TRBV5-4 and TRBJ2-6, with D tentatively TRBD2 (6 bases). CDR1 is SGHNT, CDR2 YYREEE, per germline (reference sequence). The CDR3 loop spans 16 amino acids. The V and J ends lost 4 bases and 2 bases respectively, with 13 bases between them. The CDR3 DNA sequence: TGTGCCAGCAGCACTGAGGCGGGAACTGGGGCCAACGTCCTGACTTTC. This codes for CASSTEAGTGANVLTF.